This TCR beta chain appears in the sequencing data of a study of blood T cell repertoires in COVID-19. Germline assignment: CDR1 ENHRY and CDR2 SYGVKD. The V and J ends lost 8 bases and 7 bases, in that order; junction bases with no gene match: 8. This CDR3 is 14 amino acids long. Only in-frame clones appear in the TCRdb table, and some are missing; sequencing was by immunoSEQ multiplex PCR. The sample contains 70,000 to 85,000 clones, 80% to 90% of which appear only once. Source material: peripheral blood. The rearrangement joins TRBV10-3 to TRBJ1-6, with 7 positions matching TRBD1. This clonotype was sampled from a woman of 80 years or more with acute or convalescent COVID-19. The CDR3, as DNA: TGTGCCATCTCGGCAGGGGGACCCAATTCACCCCTCCACTTT. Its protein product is CAISAGGPNSPLHF.